Listed below are T cell receptor beta chains from one sample, sequenced in a study of beta chain features in type 1 diabetes. Profiled with immunoSEQ multiplex PCR; TCRdb holds only in-frame clones, not every one. The sample has 150,000 to 200,000 clones, around 63% seen once. Sequenced sample: naive CD4+ T cells from blood. The receptors shown here come from a man aged 25-45 years with type 1 diabetes. Each CDR3 is given with its conserved first and last residue. A D gene is named only where the DNA matches it firmly. Part of the rows lack a size; the others show once, few, many or a class for expanded clones.

cdr3_aa: CSVEGGIYYEQYF
cdr3_nt: TGCAGCGTTGAGGGAGGAATATACTACGAGCAGTACTTC
j_call: TRBJ2-7
d_call: -
clone_size: -
v_call: TRBV29-1

cdr3_aa: CSVRTGRDTGELFF
cdr3_nt: TGCAGCGTTCGGACAGGGAGGGACACCGGGGAGCTGTTTTTT
j_call: TRBJ2-2
d_call: -
clone_size: -
v_call: TRBV29-1

cdr3_aa: CAWSVLALHQFF
cdr3_nt: TGTGCCTGGAGTGTACTAGCCCTTCATCAGTTCTTC
j_call: TRBJ2-1
d_call: -
clone_size: once
v_call: TRBV30

cdr3_aa: CASSSLAGGGTDTQYF
cdr3_nt: TGTGCCAGCAGCTCATTAGCGGGAGGGGGCACAGATACGCAGTATTTT
j_call: TRBJ2-3
d_call: TRBD2
clone_size: once
v_call: TRBV7-2

cdr3_aa: CAWSTGDGTQYF
cdr3_nt: TGTGCCTGGAGCACAGGGGATGGGACCCAGTACTTC
j_call: TRBJ2-5
d_call: TRBD1
clone_size: -
v_call: TRBV30

cdr3_aa: CASSLEGGTDTQYF
cdr3_nt: TGCGCCAGCAGCTTGGAGGGGGGCACAGATACGCAGTATTTT
j_call: TRBJ2-3
d_call: -
clone_size: -
v_call: TRBV5-1

cdr3_aa: CAWSRGTSDTQYF
cdr3_nt: TGTGCCTGGAGTAGAGGGACTTCAGATACGCAGTATTTT
j_call: TRBJ2-3
d_call: -
clone_size: few
v_call: TRBV30

cdr3_aa: CASSVASDSPLHF
cdr3_nt: TGTGCCAGCAGCGTAGCCTCTGATTCACCCCTCCACTTT
j_call: TRBJ1-6
d_call: -
clone_size: -
v_call: TRBV9

cdr3_aa: CASSLGQGGQPQHF
cdr3_nt: TGTGCCAGCAGCTTAGGACAGGGCGGACAGCCCCAGCATTTT
j_call: TRBJ1-5
d_call: TRBD1
clone_size: -
v_call: TRBV11-2

cdr3_aa: CASSSSSGSGGYTF
cdr3_nt: TGTGCCAGCAGTTCCTCCTCGGGGTCCGGAGGCTACACCTTC
j_call: TRBJ1-2
d_call: -
clone_size: -
v_call: TRBV28

cdr3_aa: CASSYPGHLYNEQFF
cdr3_nt: TGTGCCAGCAGCTACCCGGGACACCTCTACAATGAGCAGTTCTTC
j_call: TRBJ2-1
d_call: -
clone_size: -
v_call: TRBV7-9

cdr3_aa: CASSQASRDSPLHF
cdr3_nt: TGCGCCAGCAGCCAGGCGTCGCGGGATTCACCCCTCCACTTT
j_call: TRBJ1-6
d_call: -
clone_size: -
v_call: TRBV4-3

cdr3_aa: CASSLVRRSHEQYF
cdr3_nt: TGTGCCAGCAGCTTAGTACGGAGGTCCCACGAGCAGTACTTC
j_call: TRBJ2-7
d_call: -
clone_size: -
v_call: TRBV13

cdr3_aa: CASSFTGGTSRYNEQFF
cdr3_nt: TGTGCCAGCAGCTTTACTGGGGGGACTAGCAGATACAATGAGCAGTTCTTC
j_call: TRBJ2-1
d_call: TRBD2
clone_size: -
v_call: TRBV9

cdr3_aa: CASSHHPGASYEQYF
cdr3_nt: TGCGCCAGCAGCCACCACCCGGGAGCGTCCTACGAGCAGTACTTC
j_call: TRBJ2-7
d_call: -
clone_size: -
v_call: TRBV4-3

cdr3_aa: CASSVVGQGAIDTQYF
cdr3_nt: TGTGCCAGCAGCGTAGTGGGACAGGGGGCCATAGATACGCAGTATTTT
j_call: TRBJ2-3
d_call: TRBD1
clone_size: once
v_call: TRBV9

cdr3_aa: CASSFVGLAATDTQYF
cdr3_nt: TGCGCCAGCAGCTTCGTGGGACTAGCGGCCACAGATACGCAGTATTTT
j_call: TRBJ2-3
d_call: TRBD2
clone_size: few
v_call: TRBV5-1

cdr3_aa: CASSEYEQALNEKLFF
cdr3_nt: TGTGCCAGCAGTGAATATGAGCAGGCGCTAAATGAAAAACTGTTTTTT
j_call: TRBJ1-4
d_call: -
clone_size: -
v_call: TRBV25-1

cdr3_aa: CASSQDRVRRDTQYF
cdr3_nt: TGTGCCAGCAGCCAAGATCGAGTTAGGAGAGATACGCAGTATTTT
j_call: TRBJ2-3
d_call: -
clone_size: -
v_call: TRBV14

cdr3_aa: CASSPGDPEGYGYTF
cdr3_nt: TGTGCCAGCAGCCCAGGGGACCCAGAGGGCTATGGCTACACCTTC
j_call: TRBJ1-2
d_call: -
clone_size: -
v_call: TRBV7-2

cdr3_aa: CASRHGTGQRRADTQYF
cdr3_nt: TGTGCCAGCAGACATGGGACAGGACAACGCAGAGCAGATACGCAGTATTTT
j_call: TRBJ2-3
d_call: TRBD1
clone_size: -
v_call: TRBV7-9

cdr3_aa: CAWSVTRELFF
cdr3_nt: TGTGCCTGGAGTGTGACCCGGGAACTGTTTTTT
j_call: TRBJ1-4
d_call: -
clone_size: -
v_call: TRBV30

cdr3_aa: CASSPGVAEYNEQFF
cdr3_nt: TGTGCCAGCAGCCCGGGGGTAGCGGAATACAATGAGCAGTTCTTC
j_call: TRBJ2-1
d_call: -
clone_size: few
v_call: TRBV9

cdr3_aa: CAWSGRVEGAFF
cdr3_nt: TGTGCCTGGAGTGGAAGAGTAGAGGGAGCTTTCTTT
j_call: TRBJ1-1
d_call: -
clone_size: -
v_call: TRBV30

cdr3_aa: CSGSGQVNTEAFF
cdr3_nt: TGCAGCGGCTCCGGACAGGTTAACACTGAAGCTTTCTTT
j_call: TRBJ1-1
d_call: TRBD1
clone_size: -
v_call: TRBV29-1

cdr3_aa: CASSYQGTDTQYF
cdr3_nt: TGTGCCAGCAGTTACCAGGGCACAGATACGCAGTATTTT
j_call: TRBJ2-3
d_call: -
clone_size: -
v_call: TRBV6-5

cdr3_aa: CASSLGHLNTEAFF
cdr3_nt: TGTGCCAGCAGCTTGGGACACTTGAACACTGAAGCTTTCTTT
j_call: TRBJ1-1
d_call: -
clone_size: -
v_call: TRBV7-2

cdr3_aa: CASSQTGTDTQYF
cdr3_nt: TGTGCCAGCAGCCAGACGGGGACAGATACGCAGTATTTT
j_call: TRBJ2-3
d_call: -
clone_size: -
v_call: TRBV7-2

cdr3_aa: CASSGWGDTQYF
cdr3_nt: TGTGCCAGCAGCGGGTGGGGAGATACGCAGTATTTT
j_call: TRBJ2-3
d_call: -
clone_size: -
v_call: TRBV9

cdr3_aa: CASSPSSEGEQYF
cdr3_nt: TGTGCCAGCAGCCCGTCTAGCGAGGGCGAGCAGTACTTC
j_call: TRBJ2-7
d_call: -
clone_size: -
v_call: TRBV4-2

cdr3_aa: CASSSPGQNYEQYF
cdr3_nt: TGTGCCAGCAGCTCTCCGGGACAAAACTACGAGCAGTACTTC
j_call: TRBJ2-7
d_call: -
clone_size: -
v_call: TRBV13

cdr3_aa: CSDTSGAEAFF
cdr3_nt: TGCAGCGACACTTCAGGTGCTGAAGCTTTCTTT
j_call: TRBJ1-1
d_call: -
clone_size: once
v_call: TRBV29-1

cdr3_aa: CASSTGTSPITDTQYF
cdr3_nt: TGTGCCAGCAGCACCGGGACTAGCCCTATCACAGATACGCAGTATTTT
j_call: TRBJ2-3
d_call: TRBD2
clone_size: -
v_call: TRBV7-2

cdr3_aa: CSVGALRDTQYF
cdr3_nt: TGCAGCGTTGGGGCCCTTAGGGATACGCAGTATTTT
j_call: TRBJ2-3
d_call: -
clone_size: -
v_call: TRBV29-1

cdr3_aa: CASSYRLAGNEKLFF
cdr3_nt: TGTGCCAGCAGTTATAGACTTGCAGGGAATGAAAAACTGTTTTTT
j_call: TRBJ1-4
d_call: -
clone_size: -
v_call: TRBV6-5

cdr3_aa: CASSRSELDRWFF
cdr3_nt: TGTGCCAGCAGCCGGAGTGAACTGGACAGGTGGTTCTTC
j_call: TRBJ2-1
d_call: TRBD1
clone_size: -
v_call: TRBV7-9

cdr3_aa: CSVGGPLHF
cdr3_nt: TGCAGCGTTGGTGGACCCCTCCACTTT
j_call: TRBJ1-6
d_call: -
clone_size: -
v_call: TRBV29-1

cdr3_aa: CATSRDLQANEKLFF
cdr3_nt: TGTGCCACCAGCAGAGATTTGCAGGCTAATGAAAAACTGTTTTTT
j_call: TRBJ1-4
d_call: -
clone_size: -
v_call: TRBV15

cdr3_aa: CASNDRGDNEQFF
cdr3_nt: TGTGCCAGCAACGACAGAGGGGACAATGAGCAGTTCTTC
j_call: TRBJ2-1
d_call: -
clone_size: few
v_call: TRBV7-9

cdr3_aa: CASSTGSWNTEAFF
cdr3_nt: TGTGCCAGCAGCACAGGAAGTTGGAACACTGAAGCTTTCTTT
j_call: TRBJ1-1
d_call: -
clone_size: -
v_call: TRBV28

cdr3_aa: CASSSPTGRKGNEQFF
cdr3_nt: TGTGCCAGCAGTTCTCCGACAGGGCGGAAAGGCAATGAGCAGTTCTTC
j_call: TRBJ2-1
d_call: TRBD1
clone_size: -
v_call: TRBV7-9

cdr3_aa: CAAWEANEQFF
cdr3_nt: TGTGCCGCATGGGAGGCCAATGAGCAGTTCTTC
j_call: TRBJ2-1
d_call: -
clone_size: -
v_call: TRBV2

cdr3_aa: CSGRRQGGYEQYF
cdr3_nt: TGCAGCGGACGACGACAGGGAGGCTACGAGCAGTACTTC
j_call: TRBJ2-7
d_call: -
clone_size: -
v_call: TRBV29-1

cdr3_aa: CASSFTDTQYF
cdr3_nt: TGTGCCAGCAGCTTCACAGATACGCAGTATTTT
j_call: TRBJ2-3
d_call: -
clone_size: -
v_call: TRBV7-9

cdr3_aa: CATGRTGADTQYF
cdr3_nt: TGTGCCACCGGGAGGACAGGAGCGGATACGCAGTATTTT
j_call: TRBJ2-3
d_call: -
clone_size: few
v_call: TRBV10-3

cdr3_aa: CSAGGGNGYTF
cdr3_nt: TGCAGTGCCGGAGGTGGAAATGGCTACACCTTC
j_call: TRBJ1-2
d_call: -
clone_size: few
v_call: TRBV29-1

cdr3_aa: CASSMRADTQYF
cdr3_nt: TGTGCCAGCAGTATGCGCGCAGATACGCAGTATTTT
j_call: TRBJ2-3
d_call: -
clone_size: few
v_call: TRBV27

cdr3_aa: CSARGTYEQYF
cdr3_nt: TGCAGTGCAAGAGGCACCTACGAGCAGTACTTC
j_call: TRBJ2-7
d_call: -
clone_size: -
v_call: TRBV20-1

cdr3_aa: CASSVADTSTSYEQYF
cdr3_nt: TGTGCCAGCAGCGTAGCTGATACCTCTACCAGCTACGAGCAGTACTTC
j_call: TRBJ2-7
d_call: -
clone_size: -
v_call: TRBV9

cdr3_aa: CASSFRSFSYEQYF
cdr3_nt: TGTGCCAGCAGTTTTCGCAGTTTCTCCTACGAGCAGTACTTC
j_call: TRBJ2-7
d_call: -
clone_size: -
v_call: TRBV27

cdr3_aa: CASSVSPTETEAFF
cdr3_nt: TGTGCCAGTAGCGTATCACCGACAGAGACTGAAGCTTTCTTT
j_call: TRBJ1-1
d_call: -
clone_size: -
v_call: TRBV19

cdr3_aa: CASSVFAGGYTF
cdr3_nt: TGTGCCAGCAGCGTCTTTGCTGGCGGCTACACCTTC
j_call: TRBJ1-2
d_call: -
clone_size: -
v_call: TRBV9

cdr3_aa: CASSFGWQNVAEAFF
cdr3_nt: TGTGCCAGCAGCTTCGGCTGGCAGAATGTCGCTGAAGCTTTCTTT
j_call: TRBJ1-1
d_call: -
clone_size: -
v_call: TRBV7-2